Listed here are 17 T cell receptor beta chains from one sample, sequenced in a study of T cell responses to AZD1222 COVID-19 vaccine. Repertoires were generated with immunoSEQ multiplex PCR, while TCRdb's copy carries only in-frame clones and drops some. The sample consists of some 99,000 clones, 91% of them appearing once. The sample was peripheral blood, taken on day 0 of AZD1222 vaccination. The receptors come from an adult in good health.

The table lists this clone with a count of one. V gene TRBV6-6 combines with J gene TRBJ1-2; TRBD1 matches 7 bases. The V gene end was trimmed by 4 bases and the J gene end by 8 bases; junction bases not matched to a gene: 7. The germline gives CDR1 MNHNY, CDR2 SVGAGI (reference sequence). The CDR3 totals 13 residues. The CDR3 bases are TGTGCCAGCAGTTTCAGACAGGGATACGGCTACACCTTC. Its protein product is CASSFRQGYGYTF.

The genes are TRBV6-5 and TRBJ1-2, with D unclear. Between the trimmed V and J ends, which lost 8 bases and 4 bases, there was a span of 11 bases. Germline V gene data show CDR1 as MNHEY and CDR2 as SVGAGI. The CDR3 has 12 amino acids. The CDR3 bases are TGTGCCAGCGCAGTCGGGTCCTATGGCTACACCTTC. It yields the protein CASAVGSYGYTF.

This clone was found a few times. The sample contains more than one DNA sequence encoding this CDR3. This chain uses TRBV12-3 or TRBV12-4 with TRBJ1-2, with TRBD1 matching over 7 bases. The CDR3 consists of 13 residues. With V trimmed by 1 base and J by 4 bases, 0 bases remained unmatched. The CDR3: CASSLGQGYGYTF. For the CDR3, the DNA is TGTGCCAGCAGTTTAGGACAGGGCTATGGCTACACCTTC.

V usage is TRBV7-9 and J usage is TRBJ1-1; no reliable D call. CDR3 length equals 14 residues. The germline V and J ends were trimmed by 3 bases and 5 bases, with 13 bases remaining between them. Germline CDR1 and CDR2: SEHNR and FQNEAQ (reference sequence). CDR3 sequence: CASSFPPMGTEAFF. CDR3 nucleotides: TGTGCCAGCAGCTTCCCCCCAATGGGGACTGAAGCTTTCTTT.

The J gene is TRBJ1-5, the V gene TRBV6-5; D might be TRBD1 (5 bases). This CDR3 is 12 amino acids long. Trimming cost V 6 bases and J 5 bases, with 8 bases left between them. Looked up from germline, CDR1 is MNHEY and CDR2 is SVGAGI. For the CDR3, the DNA is TGTGCCAGCAGCCGACAGTATCAGCCCCAGCATTTT. This gives the protein CASSRQYQPQHF.

To note about this clone: This CDR3 is also generated by other DNA sequences in the sample. The V call is TRBV29-1, the J call TRBJ2-7, with D unclear. The germline V and J ends were trimmed by 5 bases and 7 bases, with 9 bases remaining between them. The CDR3 is 10 amino acids. CDR1 and CDR2 (germline): SQVTM, ANQGSEA. CDR3 nucleotides: TGCAGCGTTCAAACAACGGAGCAGTACTTC. As protein: CSVQTTEQYF.

This chain links TRBV9 with TRBJ2-1, with D possibly being TRBD1 (5 bases). The germline V gene encodes CDR1 SGDLS and CDR2 YYNGEE. Between the trimmed V and J ends, which lost 0 bases and 4 bases, there was a span of 14 bases. CDR3 length: 16 residues. The CDR3 protein is CASSVDPKGLYNEQFF. The DNA of the CDR3 is TGTGCCAGCAGCGTAGATCCAAAGGGGTTATACAATGAGCAGTTCTTC.

The gene calls are TRBV6-5 and TRBJ1-1; a weak D match, TRBD1 (5 bases). Germline values: CDR1 MNHEY, CDR2 SVGAGI. This CDR3 has 13 amino acids. V was shortened by 6 bases and J by 10 bases, with 18 bases between the two germline ends. CDR3 nucleotides: TGTGCCAGCAGCCAACCCGGGGACCCGCGAGCTTTCTTT. This translates into CASSQPGDPRAFF.

CDR3 loop: CATSRAANTEAFF. The CDR3 DNA reads TGCGCCACCTCTAGGGCCGCGAACACTGAAGCTTTCTTT. The V call is TRBV5-1, the J call TRBJ1-1; unclear D gene. Between the trimmed V and J ends, which lost 9 bases and 1 base, there was a span of 13 bases. CDR1 is SGHRS, CDR2 YFSETQ, per germline. There are 13 residues in the CDR3.

A few counts support this clone. V is TRBV7-2 and J is TRBJ2-3, with D maybe TRBD2 (5 bases). CDR3 length: 14 residues. V gave up 3 bases and J gave up 2 bases, with 9 bases separating them. Germline V gene sequence: CDR1 SGHTA, CDR2 FQGNSA. The CDR3 DNA reads TGTGCCAGCAGCTTCCTCGGACTCACAGATACGCAGTATTTT. This sequence encodes CASSFLGLTDTQYF.

The rearrangement joins TRBV27 to TRBJ2-4; D is undetermined. With 3 bases removed from V and 3 bases from J, the gap between germline ends came to 12 bases. In germline, CDR1 is MNHEY, CDR2 SMNVEV (reference sequence). This CDR3 is built from 15 residues. CDR3 sequence reads: CASSFSRSVKNIQYF. In DNA form, the CDR3 reads TGTGCCAGCAGTTTCTCCAGAAGTGTCAAAAACATTCAGTACTTC.

The gene calls are TRBV6-2 or TRBV6-3 and TRBJ2-3; TRBD2 matches 12 bases. V lost 6 bases, J lost 2 bases, and 6 bases stayed unmatched. This CDR3 is 16 amino acids long. Germline lookup yields CDR1 MNHEY and CDR2 SVGEGT. The CDR3 coding sequence is TGTGCCAGCAGCCCCGGACTAGCGGGATACACAGATACGCAGTATTTT. Residues: CASSPGLAGYTDTQYF.

The rearrangement joins TRBV30 to TRBJ1-3; D perhaps matches TRBD1 (6 bases). Looked up from germline, CDR1 is GTSNPN and CDR2 is SVGIG (reference sequence). Trimming left V 5 bases short and J 0 bases short, with 14 bases between. This CDR3 spans 15 amino acids. The CDR3 region is CAWVRDIGSGNTIYF. CDR3 sequence (DNA): TGTGCCTGGGTCCGGGACATTGGCTCTGGAAACACCATATATTTT.

The chain recombines TRBV4-3 with TRBJ1-4; D might be TRBD1 (6 bases). V gave up 0 bases and J gave up 4 bases, with 15 bases separating them. This CDR3 spans 17 amino acids. Germline assignment: CDR1 LGHNA and CDR2 YSLEER. The CDR3 DNA reads TGCGCCAGCAGCCAAGATGCGATGCGGACAGTTAATGAAAAACTGTTTTTT. Amino acid sequence: CASSQDAMRTVNEKLFF.

J is TRBJ2-5 and V is TRBV10-3; the match to TRBD1 covers 9 bases. J was trimmed by 4 bases and V by 6 bases; bases with no gene match: 6. The CDR3 is 14 residues long. The germline V gene encodes CDR1 ENHRY and CDR2 SYGVKD. The CDR3, as DNA: TGTGCCATCAGACAGGGGGCGTTAGGAGAGACCCAGTACTTC. As protein: CAIRQGALGETQYF.

The chain couples TRBV11-2 to TRBJ2-1; 9 bases fit TRBD1. The CDR3 length is 15 residues. CDR1 is SGHAT, CDR2 FQNNGV, per germline. V shed 5 bases and J 4 bases; nucleotides not matched to a gene: 6. The CDR3 region has the DNA TGTGCCAGCAGCGTCATACAGGGGGCGTACAATGAGCAGTTCTTC. Amino acid sequence: CASSVIQGAYNEQFF.

The rearrangement links TRBV6-5 to TRBJ1-5; a possible D gene is TRBD1 (6 bases). CDR1 MNHEY and CDR2 SVGAGI come from the germline V gene. There are 13 residues in the CDR3. V lost 6 bases to trimming and J lost 4 bases, with 10 bases between them. CDR3 sequence: CASRPTGNQPQHF. The CDR3 DNA reads TGTGCCAGCAGACCTACAGGGAATCAGCCCCAGCATTTT.